This T cell receptor beta chain was found in a study of blood T cell repertoires in COVID-19. Across the study: Sites in the United States, Italy and Spain provided acute and convalescent COVID-19 samples. The cDNA or gDNA used as material had been derived from T cells, B-cell-depleted T cells, or PBMCs.

Here immunoSEQ multiplex PCR was the method, and the copy in TCRdb shows in-frame clones only, minus some. The sample has about 150,000 clones, roughly 82% seen once. This CDR3 is built from 15 residues. Unmatched junction bases numbered 13, after V lost 4 bases and J lost 8 bases. Germline V gene lookup returns CDR1 SGHDN and CDR2 FVKESK. The chain links TRBV14 to TRBJ1-2; TRBD1 agrees at 7 bases. Specimen: peripheral blood. The sequence was collected from a man in his 70s with acute or convalescent COVID-19. The CDR3 DNA follows: TGTGCCAGCAGCCCCCGGGACAGTCCCACGAGGGGCTACACCTTC. Translating gives CASSPRDSPTRGYTF.